Shown below are 16 T cell receptor beta chains from a single sample sequenced in a study of blood T cell repertoires in COVID-19. Only in-frame clones appear in the TCRdb table, and some are missing; sequencing was by immunoSEQ multiplex PCR. Among 200,000 or so clones listed, 70% to 90% were seen once. Material for sequencing was peripheral blood. These receptors all stem from a human donor with active or convalescent COVID-19. The donor label of this sample is uncertain.

The chain carries TRBV10-3 and TRBJ2-5, with D maybe TRBD2 (6 bases). Germline V gives CDR1 ENHRY, CDR2 SYGVKD. Trimming took 4 bases from V and 3 from J, leaving 15 bases between them. The CDR3 extends over 15 amino acids. The CDR3 nucleotides read TGTGCCATCAGTGGCGGTGCGGGGTTGAAAGAGACCCAGTACTTC. It yields the protein CAISGGAGLKETQYF.

The gene calls are TRBV28 and TRBJ2-5; D might be TRBD2 (6 bases). V lost 5 bases and J 3 bases, leaving 13 bases between the germline ends. This CDR3 spans 14 amino acids. Germline V gene data show CDR1 as MDHEN and CDR2 as SYDVKM. The CDR3 loop reads CASSPATGEETQYF. CDR3 in DNA: TGTGCCAGCAGTCCCGCGACGGGAGAAGAGACCCAGTACTTC.

The genes are TRBV16 and TRBJ2-2, with D possibly TRBD1 on 6 matching bases. Trimming stripped 4 bases from V and 7 bases from J, with 10 bases between. The germline V gene has CDR1 KGHSY and CDR2 FQNENV. This CDR3 comprises 13 residues. CDR3 in DNA: TGTGCCAGCAGCCTAACCAGGGGCGGGGAGCTGTTTTTT. Protein: CASSLTRGGELFF. Based on the CDR3 plus reference TRBV16 and TRBJ2-2, the full variable domain is GEEVAQTPKHLVRGEGQKAKLYCAPIKGHSYVFWYQQVLKNEFKFLISFQNENVFDETGMPKERFSAKCLPNSPCSLEIQATKLEDSAVYFCASSLTRGGELFFGEGSRLTVL.

The J gene is TRBJ1-3, the V gene TRBV15; TRBD1 matches at 9 bases. V gave up 3 bases and J gave up 0 bases; unmatched junction bases: 3. Per germline, CDR1 LNHNV and CDR2 YYDKDF (reference sequence). The CDR3 covers 16 residues. The CDR3 here is CATSRGQGSSGNTIYF. CDR3 coding DNA: TGTGCCACCAGCAGGGGACAGGGCAGCTCTGGAAACACCATATATTTT.

The CDR3 here is CASSSAGTGVNQPQHF. CDR3 in DNA: TGTGCCAGCAGCTCGGCCGGGACAGGGGTTAATCAGCCCCAGCATTTT. The chain has TRBV5-5 and TRBJ1-5; 10 nucleotides align to TRBD1. V shed 3 bases and J 4 bases; nucleotides not matched to a gene: 7. The germline CDR1 and CDR2 sequences are SGHKS and YYEKEE (reference sequence). The CDR3 consists of 16 residues. The full variable domain, with the rest looked up from reference TRBV5-5 and TRBJ1-5, is DAGVTQSPTHLIKTRGQQVTLRCSPISGHKSVSWYQQVLGQGPQFIFQYYEKEERGRGNFPDRFSARQFPNYSSELNVNALLLGDSALYLCASSSAGTGVNQPQHFGDGTRLSIL.

Points on this clone: A read error may explain this, as a much larger clone is one base away. Additional DNA sequences in this sample encode the identical CDR3. V usage is TRBV14 and J usage is TRBJ1-1; D is unresolved. The length of the CDR3 is 16 residues. Germline-derived CDR1 and CDR2 are SGHDN and FVKESK. V was cut by 2 bases and J by 3 bases, with 16 bases left in between. CDR3 coding DNA: TGTGCCAGCAGCCAAAAAAGCTATTGGGGAGACACTGAAGCTTTCTTT. This gives the protein CASSQKSYWGDTEAFF.

The J gene is TRBJ2-1, the V gene TRBV28; D not resolved. The V gene lost 7 bases and the J gene lost 4 bases, with 11 bases spanning the gap. The CDR3 runs 13 residues. The V gene's germline CDR1 is MDHEN and CDR2 SYDVKM. Written as DNA, the CDR3 is TGTGCCAGCACCGATAGCAGATACAATGAGCAGTTCTTC. The encoded protein is CASTDSRYNEQFF. The whole variable domain, filled in from reference TRBV28 and TRBJ2-1, reads DVKVTQSSRYLVKRTGEKVFLECVQDMDHENMFWYRQDPGLGLRLIYFSYDVKMKEKGDIPEGYSVSREKKERFSLILESASTNQTSMYLCASTDSRYNEQFFGPGTRLTVL.

V gene TRBV4-2 combines with J gene TRBJ2-5; TRBD2 matches at 8 bases. From germline, CDR1 is LGHNA and CDR2 YNFKEQ. This CDR3 region has 17 residues. The junction had 10 bases not matched to a gene; V was cut back by 0 bases and J by 4 bases. In DNA form, the CDR3 reads TGTGCCAGCAGCCAAGATCTCTCGGGGGGGGCCCGAGAGACCCAGTACTTC. It yields the protein CASSQDLSGGARETQYF.

This sequence joins TRBV11-3 and TRBJ2-5; the D gene is possibly TRBD1 (5 bases). The germline V gene has CDR1 SGHNT and CDR2 YENEEA. The CDR3 length is 15 residues. Trimming stripped 3 bases from V and 7 bases from J, with 18 bases between. The CDR3 protein is CASSFQGVESGTQYF. DNA of the CDR3: TGTGCCAGCAGCTTCCAGGGTGTAGAGTCTGGGACCCAGTACTTC. The full variable domain, completed using reference TRBV11-3 and TRBJ2-5, is EAGVVQSPRYKIIEKKQPVAFWCNPISGHNTLYWYLQNLGQGPELLIRYENEEAVDDSQLPKDRFSAERLKGVDSTLKIQPAELGDSAVYLCASSFQGVESGTQYFGPGTRLLVL.

The chain employs TRBV4-1 and TRBJ2-1; 8 bases align to TRBD2. The V gene's germline CDR1 is MGHRA and CDR2 YSYEKL. The CDR3 runs to 17 residues. V gave up 0 bases and J gave up 0 bases; unmatched junction bases: 4. The CDR3 nucleotides read TGCGCCAGCAGCCAAGATGGGCGGGAGGTCTCCTACAATGAGCAGTTCTTC. Protein product: CASSQDGREVSYNEQFF.

This clone was picked up a small number of times. The V call is TRBV19, the J call TRBJ2-5; a possible D gene is TRBD2 (6 bases). The CDR3 has 14 amino acids. Germline V gene data show CDR1 as LNHDA and CDR2 as SQIVND (reference sequence). The germline V and J ends were trimmed by 3 bases and 3 bases, with 11 bases remaining between them. CDR3 protein: CASSISWTKETQYF. The CDR3 DNA reads TGTGCCAGTAGTATCTCCTGGACTAAAGAGACCCAGTACTTC.

The gene calls are TRBV6-6 and TRBJ2-5; 7 bases are shared with TRBD2. The CDR3 covers 14 residues. Germline V gives CDR1 MNHNY, CDR2 SVGAGI (reference sequence). J was trimmed by 6 bases and V by 7 bases; bases with no gene match: 11. CDR3 nucleotide sequence: TGTGCCAGCACGCCGGGAGGCCTGGAAAAGACCCAGTACTTC. It specifies CASTPGGLEKTQYF.

The J gene is TRBJ1-4, the V gene TRBV6-5; 8 nucleotides match TRBD1. Germline lookup yields CDR1 MNHEY and CDR2 SVGAGI. There are 14 residues in the CDR3. V lost 6 bases, J lost 8 bases, and 8 bases stayed unmatched. The CDR3 nucleotides are TGTGCCAGCAGCTCCCAGGGGGCGGAAGAAAAACTGTTTTTT. Its translation: CASSSQGAEEKLFF.

V gene TRBV19 combines with J gene TRBJ2-7; no reliable D call. The germline V gene encodes CDR1 LNHDA and CDR2 SQIVND (reference sequence). With 6 bases removed from V and 1 base from J, the gap between germline ends came to 7 bases. The CDR3 totals 12 residues. The CDR3 coding sequence is TGTGCCAGTAGCACTAAATCCTACGAGCAGTACTTC. Translated: CASSTKSYEQYF. Full variable domain (remainder filled in from reference TRBV19 and TRBJ2-7): DGGITQSPKYLFRKEGQNVTLSCEQNLNHDAMYWYRQDPGQGLRLIYYSQIVNDFQKGDIAEGYSVSREKKESFPLTVTSAQKNPTAFYLCASSTKSYEQYFGPGTRLTVT.

The chain links TRBV29-1 to TRBJ2-7; 12 bases match TRBD2. The CDR3 totals 14 residues. Germline lookup yields CDR1 SQVTM and CDR2 ANQGSEA. V trimming: 4 bases; J trimming: 6 bases; junction bases outside the gene matches: 7. The CDR3 DNA reads TGCAGCGTTGTTCTGACTAGCGGGAGAAGCGAGCAGTACTTC. This codes for CSVVLTSGRSEQYF.

This clone was found once. The V call is TRBV5-4, the J call TRBJ2-1, with TRBD1 matching 9 bases. The J segment lost 4 bases and the V segment lost 5 bases, leaving 10 bases of the junction unmatched. CDR3 length: 16 residues. Germline loops: CDR1 SGHNT, CDR2 YYREEE (reference sequence). CDR3 sequence reads: CASRLQGALSYNEQFF. CDR3 DNA: TGTGCCAGCAGGCTACAGGGGGCATTGAGTTACAATGAGCAGTTCTTC.